This record concerns one T cell receptor beta chain sequence. The antigen remains undetermined. CDR1 and CDR2 (germline): ENHRY, SYGVKD. The CDR3 covers 15 residues. J was trimmed by 4 bases and V by 0 bases; bases with no gene match: 5. The data were obtained in a study of cytomegalovirus exposure and HLA in healthy donors. Findings of the study overall: Cytomegalovirus-associated status was assigned to approximately 160 TCR beta chains. Confirmation in vitro established that a few CMV-associated chains were specific for CMV antigens.

Assay: immunoSEQ multiplex PCR; the TCRdb copy retains only in-frame clones and omits some. The data contain a few hundred thousand clones, 65% to 90% of them singletons. The chain has TRBV10-3 and TRBJ1-2, with TRBD1 matching 7 bases. The origin of this receptor is a woman aged 18 to 35 in good health and CMV-seronegative. What was sequenced was PBMCs. CDR3: CAISESRGRIYGYTF. DNA of the CDR3: TGTGCCATCAGTGAGTCAAGGGGGCGGATCTATGGCTACACCTTC.